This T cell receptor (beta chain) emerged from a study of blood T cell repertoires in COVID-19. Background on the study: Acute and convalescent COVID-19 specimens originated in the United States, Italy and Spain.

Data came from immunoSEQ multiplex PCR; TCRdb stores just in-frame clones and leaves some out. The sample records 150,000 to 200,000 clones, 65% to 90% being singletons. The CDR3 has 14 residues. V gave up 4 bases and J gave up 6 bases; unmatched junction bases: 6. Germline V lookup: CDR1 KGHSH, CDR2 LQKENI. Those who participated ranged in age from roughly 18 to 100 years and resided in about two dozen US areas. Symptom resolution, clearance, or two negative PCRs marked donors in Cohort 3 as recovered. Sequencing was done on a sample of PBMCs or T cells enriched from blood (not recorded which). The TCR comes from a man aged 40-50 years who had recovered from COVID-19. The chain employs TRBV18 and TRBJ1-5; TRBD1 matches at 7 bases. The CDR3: CASSLYRGTQPQHF. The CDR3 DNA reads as TGTGCCAGCTCACTTTACAGGGGAACTCAGCCCCAGCATTTT.